This T cell receptor (beta chain) was sequenced in a study of cytomegalovirus exposure and HLA in healthy donors. Study-level findings and limits: Owing to their indistinguishability, certain V segments, notably TRBV6-2 and TRBV6-3, were excluded. In a later analysis, HLA-associated TCR beta chains were more clonally expanded than equally common others.

The V end lost 2 bases, the J end lost 1 base, and 13 bases lay between the germline ends. Germline CDR1 LGHNA, CDR2 YSLEER. This CDR3 is built from 16 residues. This PCR relied on a set of 60 Vbeta primers and 13 Jbeta primers. The data were produced by immunoSEQ multiplex PCR, yet TCRdb's version contains in-frame clones alone and is incomplete. The repertoire holds roughly 190,000 clones, with over 70% as singletons. As for this clone: Its specificity is not known.

Sequences were obtained from PBMCs. The receptor was derived from a man aged 30-40 years in good health and CMV-seronegative. This rearrangement joins TRBV4-3 to TRBJ2-3; the D gene is possibly TRBD2 (6 bases). The CDR3 region is CASSQSSGGGTDTQYF. CDR3 nucleotides: TGCGCCAGCAGCCAAAGTAGCGGAGGTGGCACAGATACGCAGTATTTT.